The 29 T cell receptor beta chains listed next were all sequenced from one sample in a study of OX40 agonist ivuxolimab in advanced cancers. The assay was immunoSEQ multiplex PCR, and TCRdb's table has in-frame clones only and misses some. The sample shows over 25,000 clones, about four fifths of them seen only once. This material consisted of CD4+ or CD8+ T cells sorted from blood, taken in a trial of the OX40 agonist ivuxolimab. The receptors stem from an adult with an advanced solid tumor such as melanoma, head and neck, liver or kidney cancer.

This chain uses TRBV2 with TRBJ2-2; the match to TRBD2 covers 9 bases. With V trimmed by 3 bases and J by 7 bases, 6 bases remained unmatched. This CDR3 contains 15 residues. Germline V lookup: CDR1 SNHLY, CDR2 FYNNEI. The CDR3 loop reads CASSDGTSIIGELFF. The CDR3 DNA reads as TGTGCCAGCAGTGATGGGACTAGCATTATCGGGGAGCTGTTTTTT. The complete variable domain, with remaining parts taken from reference TRBV2 and TRBJ2-2, reads EPEVTQTPSHQVTQMGQEVILRCVPISNHLYFYWYRQILGQKVEFLVSFYNNEISEKSEIFDDQFSVERPDGSNFTLKIRSTKLEDSAMYFCASSDGTSIIGELFFGEGSRLTVL.

The chain links TRBV9 to TRBJ2-1; TRBD2 aligns across 14 bases. This CDR3 has 17 residues. The trim removed 3 bases at V and 5 bases at J, leaving 7 bases unmatched. Looked up from germline, CDR1 is SGDLS and CDR2 is YYNGEE. The CDR3 coding sequence is TGTGCCAGCAGCGCGACTAGCGGGAGGGCCCCTAACAATGAGCAGTTCTTC. This sequence encodes CASSATSGRAPNNEQFF.

The V and J genes are TRBV5-1 and TRBJ1-1; TRBD1 agrees at 8 bases. After removal of 2 bases from V and 5 bases from J, the junction contained 5 bases not matched to a gene. This CDR3 region has 14 residues. The germline gives CDR1 SGHRS, CDR2 YFSETQ. Here the CDR3 DNA reads TGCGCCAGCAGCTTAACAGGGGGTAAGACTGAAGCTTTCTTT. Its translation is CASSLTGGKTEAFF.

The rearrangement uses TRBV5-6 and TRBJ2-5; no clear D. Looked up from germline, CDR1 is SGHDT and CDR2 is YYEEEE. Trimming stripped 1 base from V and 3 bases from J, with 7 bases between. The CDR3 sequence is 13 residues long. CDR3 nucleotides: TGTGCCAGCAGCTTGCTGTTAGAAGAGACCCAGTACTTC. Translating it yields CASSLLLEETQYF.

The chain uses TRBV27 and TRBJ2-3; possible D gene TRBD1, 6 bases. CDR1 is MNHEY, CDR2 SMNVEV, per germline (reference sequence). The CDR3 loop spans 16 amino acids. V dropped 3 bases and J dropped 1 base, with 14 bases sitting between them. CDR3 in amino acids: CASSFRTGWGTDTQYF. In DNA, the CDR3 is TGTGCCAGCAGTTTCCGAACAGGGTGGGGCACAGATACGCAGTATTTT.

This clone was picked up one time. The chain uses TRBV2 and TRBJ2-3; TRBD2 agrees at 7 bases. The CDR3 is 17 amino acids. V was clipped by 2 bases and J by 0 bases; unmatched bases: 8. Germline CDR1 reads SNHLY; CDR2 reads FYNNEI. CDR3 in amino acids: CASSEWLADPSTDTQYF. For the CDR3, the DNA is TGTGCCAGCAGTGAATGGCTAGCGGACCCTAGCACAGATACGCAGTATTTT.

This rearrangement joins TRBV5-8 to TRBJ1-2, with a weak D call TRBD1 (5 bases). From germline, CDR1 is SGHTS and CDR2 YDEGEE. CDR3 length equals 12 residues. The V gene lost 6 bases and the J gene lost 8 bases, with 14 bases spanning the gap. CDR3 sequence: CASNPRGEGYTF. The CDR3 nucleotides read TGTGCCAGCAACCCAAGGGGTGAGGGCTACACCTTC.

This clone was detected many times. V gene TRBV11-2 combines with J gene TRBJ2-3; the match to TRBD2 covers 10 bases. The CDR3 is 16 residues long. The V and J ends lost 3 bases and 5 bases, in that order; junction bases with no gene match: 8. In germline, CDR1 is SGHAT, CDR2 FQNNGV. The CDR3 nucleotides are TGTGCCAGCAGCTTTGTGACCAGCGGGGGGGAAGATACGCAGTATTTT. Residues: CASSFVTSGGEDTQYF.

This chain connects TRBV28 to TRBJ1-2; weak D call: TRBD1 (6 bases). The CDR3 is made up of 18 amino acids. Per germline, CDR1 MDHEN and CDR2 SYDVKM. V shed 6 bases and J shed 0 bases, with 23 bases lying between them. The CDR3 coding sequence is TGTGCCAGCAGCCATCGAGAGAGACAGGTGGAAGCTAACTATGGCTACACCTTC. Its protein is CASSHRERQVEANYGYTF.

This clone was seen only once. The rearrangement joins TRBV5-4 to TRBJ2-4, with 10 nucleotides matching TRBD1. The V and J ends lost 0 bases and 0 bases, in that order; junction bases with no gene match: 9. The germline gives CDR1 SGHNT, CDR2 YYREEE (reference sequence). This CDR3 has 19 residues. CDR3 sequence (DNA): TGTGCCAGCAGCTTGGGGCTAGGACAGGGGGGTTTAGCCAAAAACATTCAGTACTTC. This translates into CASSLGLGQGGLAKNIQYF.

V gene TRBV28 combines with J gene TRBJ2-5, with 10 nucleotides matching TRBD2. V dropped 3 bases and J dropped 6; count of bases not matched to a gene: 10. CDR3 length equals 16 residues. Germline CDR1 is MDHEN and CDR2 is SYDVKM. The CDR3: CASSFEFLAGVQTQYF. CDR3 DNA: TGTGCCAGCAGTTTTGAATTCCTAGCGGGGGTCCAGACCCAGTACTTC.

The gene calls are TRBV2 and TRBJ2-1, with 9 nucleotides matching TRBD2. The CDR3 extends over 15 amino acids. The germline V gene has CDR1 SNHLY and CDR2 FYNNEI. V was pared by 4 bases and J by 2 bases, with 3 bases of the junction left unmatched. The CDR3 sequence: CASSVAGEPYNEQFF. DNA of the CDR3: TGTGCCAGCAGTGTAGCGGGAGAGCCCTACAATGAGCAGTTCTTC.

About this clone: In the same sample, other DNA sequences code for this CDR3. The chain recombines TRBV7-2 with TRBJ1-2; 7 bases are shared with TRBD1. The CDR3 runs 15 residues. Germline CDR1 SGHTA, CDR2 FQGNSA. Losses at the gene ends were 0 bases for V and 2 bases for J; bases not matched to a gene: 3. Here the CDR3 reads CASSLAVGGNYGYTF. The CDR3 nucleotides read TGTGCCAGCAGCTTAGCGGTAGGGGGCAACTATGGCTACACCTTC.

The chain recombines TRBV4-2 with TRBJ2-7, with D perhaps matching TRBD2 (5 bases). This CDR3 has 13 amino acids. Looked up from germline, CDR1 is LGHNA and CDR2 is YNFKEQ. The V end lost 5 bases, the J end lost 2 bases, and 10 bases lay between the germline ends. The CDR3 here is CASSASGAYEQYF. As DNA, the CDR3 is TGTGCCAGCAGCGCAAGCGGCGCCTACGAGCAGTACTTC.

Only a few counts were recorded for this clone. The chain employs TRBV4-1 and TRBJ2-7; 9 bases are shared with TRBD2. The CDR3 has 17 residues. CDR1 MGHRA and CDR2 YSYEKL come from the germline V gene. V lost 1 base to trimming and J lost 4 bases; unmatched junction nucleotides: 11. CDR3 sequence: CASSQVASGRPQYEQYF. Here the CDR3 DNA reads TGCGCCAGCAGCCAAGTCGCCAGCGGGAGGCCCCAGTACGAGCAGTACTTC.

This clone was seen a handful of times. The chain employs TRBV27 and TRBJ1-1; no definite D call. The germline gives CDR1 MNHEY, CDR2 SMNVEV (reference sequence). Trimming stripped 7 bases from V and 3 bases from J, with 15 bases between. This CDR3 has 14 residues. The CDR3 DNA follows: TGTGCCAGCACCCCGGCGGGGTTGGACACTGAAGCTTTCTTT. Amino acid sequence: CASTPAGLDTEAFF.

This clone was seen a single time. The chain carries TRBV30 and TRBJ1-3, with TRBD1 identical over 9 bases. The germline gives CDR1 GTSNPN, CDR2 SVGIG (reference sequence). The CDR3 extends over 14 amino acids. Trimming removed 7 bases from V and 2 bases from J; junction bases left unmatched: 6. The CDR3: CASLQGAAGNTIYF. The CDR3 coding sequence is TGTGCCTCGTTACAGGGGGCGGCTGGAAACACCATATATTTT.

This sequence joins TRBV30 and TRBJ2-1; TRBD2 matches 7 bases. The CDR3 contains 16 residues. Germline V gives CDR1 GTSNPN, CDR2 SVGIG (reference sequence). Trimming cost V 1 base and J 5 bases; bases outside gene matches: 11. The CDR3 sequence: CAWSDYGGRGDNEQFF. CDR3 in DNA: TGTGCCTGGAGTGACTACGGAGGGAGGGGAGACAATGAGCAGTTCTTC.

Only a few counts were recorded for this clone. The genes are TRBV6-1 and TRBJ1-1, with a tentative D call TRBD1 (5 bases). The CDR3 has 13 amino acids. V was trimmed by 4 bases and J by 7 bases, leaving 13 bases between them. Germline V gives CDR1 MNHNS, CDR2 SASEGT. For the CDR3, the DNA is TGTGCCAGCAGTGGATCTGGGGGATTTGAAGCTTTCTTT. Translating it yields CASSGSGGFEAFF.

This clone showed up just a few times. V is TRBV15 and J is TRBJ2-5, with 7 positions matching TRBD2. The CDR3 is 15 residues long. Unmatched junction bases numbered 9, after V lost 3 bases and J lost 5 bases. CDR1 is LNHNV and CDR2 is YYDKDF in the germline V gene (reference sequence). The chain's CDR3 is CATSREAGSSETQYF. For the CDR3, the DNA is TGTGCCACCAGCAGGGAAGCGGGGAGTTCCGAGACCCAGTACTTC.

This rearrangement joins TRBV29-1 to TRBJ1-2, with a tentative D call TRBD1 (6 bases). Germline V gene sequence: CDR1 SQVTM, CDR2 ANQGSEA. The CDR3 sequence is 14 residues long. V lost 1 base, J lost 5 bases, and 14 bases lay in between. The CDR3 sequence is CSVEAGVGGYGYTF. Here the CDR3 DNA reads TGCAGCGTTGAAGCTGGGGTAGGGGGTTATGGCTACACCTTC.

The chain uses TRBV5-1 and TRBJ2-1; a weak D match, TRBD2 (5 bases). V lost 0 bases, J lost 0 bases, and 13 bases lay in between. Germline V CDR1 and CDR2: SGHRS, YFSETQ. There are 17 residues in the CDR3. The CDR3 DNA reads as TGCGCCAGCAGCTTGGACCCCGGGAAGAGCTCCTACAATGAGCAGTTCTTC. Protein sequence: CASSLDPGKSSYNEQFF.

The chain carries TRBV28 and TRBJ2-5, with D tentatively TRBD1 or TRBD2 (5 bases each). The CDR3 is 12 amino acids. Germline CDR1 and CDR2: MDHEN and SYDVKM. The V gene lost 4 bases and the J gene lost 5 bases, with 8 bases spanning the gap. For the CDR3, the DNA is TGTGCCAGCAGTTGGGGGTGGGAGACCCAGTACTTC. Translated, it gives CASSWGWETQYF.

This chain uses TRBV2 with TRBJ2-3; D tentatively fits TRBD1 or TRBD2 (5 bases each). Per germline, CDR1 SNHLY and CDR2 FYNNEI. V lost 6 bases to trimming and J lost 4 bases, with 23 bases between them. This CDR3 has 17 residues. The CDR3 DNA reads TGTGCCAGCAGCCACCATCCCGGGACCCAAGGGCCAGATACGCAGTATTTT. Amino acid sequence: CASSHHPGTQGPDTQYF.

This clone was seen just once. V is TRBV18 and J is TRBJ2-2; D is undetermined. The CDR3 has 15 amino acids. V was pared by 2 bases and J by 1 base, with 8 bases between. Germline V gene sequence: CDR1 KGHSH, CDR2 LQKENI. The CDR3 loop is CASSPRSGNTGELFF. The CDR3 DNA reads TGTGCCAGCTCACCAAGGTCAGGGAACACCGGGGAGCTGTTTTTT.

As regards this clone: The junction and the germline gene differ at one end; a read error may be behind it. The chain is built from TRBV5-4 and TRBJ2-5; the match to TRBD2 covers 12 bases. Per the germline V gene, CDR1 is SGHNT and CDR2 is YYREEE (reference sequence). This CDR3 contains 12 residues. This chain's CDR3 is CASSLDRTSGDF. As DNA, the CDR3 is TGTGCCAGCAGCTTGGACAGGACTAGCGGGGACTTC.

This chain connects TRBV5-1 to TRBJ2-7; 8 positions agree with TRBD2. Trimming removed 4 bases from V and 3 bases from J; junction bases left unmatched: 12. The CDR3 runs to 16 residues. CDR1 SGHRS and CDR2 YFSETQ come from the germline V gene. CDR3 sequence (DNA): TGCGCCAGCAGCCCTGCCGCGGTTGCGGGAGGCTACGAGCAGTACTTC. The encoded protein is CASSPAAVAGGYEQYF.

V is TRBV2 and J is TRBJ2-1, with D possibly matching TRBD2 (5 bases). Germline assignment: CDR1 SNHLY and CDR2 FYNNEI. The CDR3 runs 14 residues. Trimming stripped 8 bases from V and 2 bases from J, with 13 bases between. The CDR3 reads CASLRESAYNEQFF. The CDR3 region has the DNA TGTGCCAGCCTTAGGGAGTCGGCCTACAATGAGCAGTTCTTC.

This chain joins TRBV6-6 and TRBJ1-5; 10 bases align to TRBD1. The trim removed 2 bases at V and 3 bases at J, leaving 1 base unmatched. The CDR3 extends over 15 amino acids. Looked up from germline, CDR1 is MNHNY and CDR2 is SVGAGI (reference sequence). The CDR3 DNA sequence: TGTGCCAGCAGTTACGGGACAGGGGCCAATCAGCCCCAGCATTTT. It specifies CASSYGTGANQPQHF.